This TCR beta chain was identified during a study of shared clonotypes between healthy human individuals. Overall study: Donors had three CD4 naive, three CD4 memory, two CD8 naive and one CD8 memory plate apiece.

This clone was observed a single time. A much larger clone differs from this one at a single base, so this may be a read error. Tens of thousands of T cell genomes (around 190 ng DNA) went into each sorted-subset replicate. The data were produced by immunoSEQ multiplex PCR, yet TCRdb's version contains in-frame clones alone and is incomplete. Of millions of clones listed, 95% are singletons. This CDR3 comprises 11 residues. The V end was cut by 0 bases, the J end by 3 bases, with 3 bases between. Germline CDR1 is GTSNPN and CDR2 is SVGIG (reference sequence). The genes are TRBV30 and TRBJ2-7; D remains unclear. Sequencing was carried out using naive CD4+ T cells sorted from blood. Subset meaning: CD45RA+ positively selected. The TCR originated in a man between 18 and 29 years old in good health. The CDR3: CAWSVIYEQYF. The CDR3 region has the DNA TGTGCCTGGAGTGTAATCTACGAGCAGTACTTC.